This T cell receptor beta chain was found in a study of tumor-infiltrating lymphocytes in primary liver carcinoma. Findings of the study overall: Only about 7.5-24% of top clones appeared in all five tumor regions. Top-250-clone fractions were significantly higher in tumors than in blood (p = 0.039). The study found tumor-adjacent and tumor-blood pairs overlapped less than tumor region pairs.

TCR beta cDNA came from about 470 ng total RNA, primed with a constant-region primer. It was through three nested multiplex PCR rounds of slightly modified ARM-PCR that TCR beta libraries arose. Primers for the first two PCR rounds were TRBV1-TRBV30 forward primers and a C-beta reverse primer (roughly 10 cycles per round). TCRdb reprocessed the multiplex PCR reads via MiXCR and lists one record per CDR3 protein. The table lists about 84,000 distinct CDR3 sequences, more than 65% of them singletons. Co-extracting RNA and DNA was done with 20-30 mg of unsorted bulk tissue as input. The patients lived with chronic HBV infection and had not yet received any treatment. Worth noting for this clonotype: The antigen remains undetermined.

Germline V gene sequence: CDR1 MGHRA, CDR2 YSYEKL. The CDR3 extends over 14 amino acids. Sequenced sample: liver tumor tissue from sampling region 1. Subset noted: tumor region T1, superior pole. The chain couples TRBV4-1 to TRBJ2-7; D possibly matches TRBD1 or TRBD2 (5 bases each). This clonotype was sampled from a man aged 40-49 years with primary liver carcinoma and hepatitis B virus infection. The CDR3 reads CTNRPGPSSYEQYF. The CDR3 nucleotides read TGCACCAATAGACCGGGGCCGAGCTCCTACGAGCAGTACTTC.